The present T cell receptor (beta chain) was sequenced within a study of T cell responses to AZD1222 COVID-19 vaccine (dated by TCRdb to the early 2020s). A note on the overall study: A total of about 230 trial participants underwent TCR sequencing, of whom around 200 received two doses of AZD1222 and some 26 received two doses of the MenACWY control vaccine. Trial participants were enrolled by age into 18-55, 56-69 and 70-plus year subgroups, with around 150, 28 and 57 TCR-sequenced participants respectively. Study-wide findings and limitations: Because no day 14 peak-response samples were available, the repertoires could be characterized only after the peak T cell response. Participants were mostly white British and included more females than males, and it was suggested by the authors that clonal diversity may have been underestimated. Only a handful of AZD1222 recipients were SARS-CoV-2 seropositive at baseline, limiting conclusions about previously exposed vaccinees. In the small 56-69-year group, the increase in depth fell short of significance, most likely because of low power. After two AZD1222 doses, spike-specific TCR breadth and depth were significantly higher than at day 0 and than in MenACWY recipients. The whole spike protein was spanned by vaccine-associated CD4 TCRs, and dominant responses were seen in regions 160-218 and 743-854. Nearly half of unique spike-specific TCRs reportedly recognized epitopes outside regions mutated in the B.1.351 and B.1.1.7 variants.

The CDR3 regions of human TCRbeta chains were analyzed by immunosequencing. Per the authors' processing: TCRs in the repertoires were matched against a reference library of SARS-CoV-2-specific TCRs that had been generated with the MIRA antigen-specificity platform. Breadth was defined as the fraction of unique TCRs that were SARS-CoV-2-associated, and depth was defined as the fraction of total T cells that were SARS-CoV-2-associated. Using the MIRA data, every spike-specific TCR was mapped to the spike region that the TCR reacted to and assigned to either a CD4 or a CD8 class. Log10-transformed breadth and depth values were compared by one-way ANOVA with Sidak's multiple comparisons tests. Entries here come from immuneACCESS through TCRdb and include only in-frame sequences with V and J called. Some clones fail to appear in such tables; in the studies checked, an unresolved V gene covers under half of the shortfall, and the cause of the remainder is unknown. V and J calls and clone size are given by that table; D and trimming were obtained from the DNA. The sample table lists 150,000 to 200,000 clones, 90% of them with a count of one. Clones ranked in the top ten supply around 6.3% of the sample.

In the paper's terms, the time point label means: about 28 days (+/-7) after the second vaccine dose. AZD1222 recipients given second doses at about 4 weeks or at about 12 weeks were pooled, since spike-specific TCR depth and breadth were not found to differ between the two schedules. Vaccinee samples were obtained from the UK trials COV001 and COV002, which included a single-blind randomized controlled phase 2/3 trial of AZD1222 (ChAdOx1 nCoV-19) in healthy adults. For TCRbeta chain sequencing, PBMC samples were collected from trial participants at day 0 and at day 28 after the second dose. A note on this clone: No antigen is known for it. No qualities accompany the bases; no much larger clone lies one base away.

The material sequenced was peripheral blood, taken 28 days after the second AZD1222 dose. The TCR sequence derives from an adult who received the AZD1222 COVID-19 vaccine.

The DNA sequence reads TGTGCCAGCAGTTTCCTAAGGACAGGCGGTTCACCCCTCCACTTT. Its protein is CASSFLRTGGSPLHF. The rearranged chain carries TRBV28 and TRBJ1-6; TRBD1 agrees with 7 junctional bases. V ends up 3 bases short and J 9 bases short, with an unmatched junction base count of 8. The CDR3, cysteine through phenylalanine, is 15 amino acids long. The DNA shown is the 45-base CDR3, in frame from base 1. Via the germline V gene, CDR1 is MDHEN and CDR2 SYDVKM. With all but the CDR3 taken from the reference TRBV28 and TRBJ1-6 genes, the full variable domain is: DVKVTQSSRYLVKRTGEKVFLECVQDMDHENMFWYRQDPGLGLRLIYFSYDVKMKEKGDIPEGYSVSREKKERFSLILESASTNQTSMYLCASSFLRTGGSPLHFGNGTRLTVT.